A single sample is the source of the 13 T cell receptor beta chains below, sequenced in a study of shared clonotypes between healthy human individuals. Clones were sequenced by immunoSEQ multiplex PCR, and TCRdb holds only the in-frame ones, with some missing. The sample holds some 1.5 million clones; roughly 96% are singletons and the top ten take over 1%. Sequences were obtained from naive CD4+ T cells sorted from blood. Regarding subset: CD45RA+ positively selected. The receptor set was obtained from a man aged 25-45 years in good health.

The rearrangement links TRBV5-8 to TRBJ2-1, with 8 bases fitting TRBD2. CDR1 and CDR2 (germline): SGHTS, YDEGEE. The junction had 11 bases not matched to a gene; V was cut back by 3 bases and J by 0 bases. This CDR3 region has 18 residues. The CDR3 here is CASSSDSSGKSSYNEQFF. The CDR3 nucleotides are TGTGCCAGCAGCTCCGATAGTAGCGGGAAAAGCTCCTACAATGAGCAGTTCTTC.

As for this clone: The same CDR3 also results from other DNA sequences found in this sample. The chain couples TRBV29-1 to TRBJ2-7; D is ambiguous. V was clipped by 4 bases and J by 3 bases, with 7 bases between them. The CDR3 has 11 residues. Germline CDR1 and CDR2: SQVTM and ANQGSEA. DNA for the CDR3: TGCAGCGTTGTTTTTGGCTACGAGCAGTACTTC. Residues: CSVVFGYEQYF.

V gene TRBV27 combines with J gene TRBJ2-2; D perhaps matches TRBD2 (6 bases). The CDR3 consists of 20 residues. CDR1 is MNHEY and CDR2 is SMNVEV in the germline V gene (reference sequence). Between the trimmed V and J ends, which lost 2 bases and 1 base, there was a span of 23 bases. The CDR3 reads CASSLNGGYSGAGNTGELFF. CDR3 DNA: TGTGCCAGCAGTTTAAACGGAGGGTATTCTGGGGCCGGGAACACCGGGGAGCTGTTTTTT.

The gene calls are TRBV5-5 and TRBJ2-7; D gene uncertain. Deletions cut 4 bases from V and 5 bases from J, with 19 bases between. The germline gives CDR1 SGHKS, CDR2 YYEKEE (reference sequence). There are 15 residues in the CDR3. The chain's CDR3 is CASSLSPSTSNEQYF. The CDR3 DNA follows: TGTGCCAGCAGCCTGAGCCCCTCGACTTCCAACGAGCAGTACTTC.

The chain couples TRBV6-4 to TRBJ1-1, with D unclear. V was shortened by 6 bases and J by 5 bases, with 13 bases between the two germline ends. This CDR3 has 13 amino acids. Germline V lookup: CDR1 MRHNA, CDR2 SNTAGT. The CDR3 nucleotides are TGTGCCAGCAGCCCGCCCCCCAGAACTGAAGCTTTCTTT. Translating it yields CASSPPPRTEAFF.

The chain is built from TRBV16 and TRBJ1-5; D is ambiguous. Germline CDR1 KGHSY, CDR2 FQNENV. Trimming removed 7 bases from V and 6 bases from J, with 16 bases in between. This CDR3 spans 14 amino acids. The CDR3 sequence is CASTHPISAQPQHF. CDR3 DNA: TGTGCCAGCACCCACCCAATTTCAGCTCAGCCCCAGCATTTT.

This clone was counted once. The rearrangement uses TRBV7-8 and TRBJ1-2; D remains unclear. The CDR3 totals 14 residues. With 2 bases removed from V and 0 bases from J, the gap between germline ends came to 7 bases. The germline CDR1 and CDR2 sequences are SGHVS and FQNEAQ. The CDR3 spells CASSLSSTNYGYTF. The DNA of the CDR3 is TGTGCCAGCAGCTTATCCAGCACTAACTATGGCTACACCTTC.

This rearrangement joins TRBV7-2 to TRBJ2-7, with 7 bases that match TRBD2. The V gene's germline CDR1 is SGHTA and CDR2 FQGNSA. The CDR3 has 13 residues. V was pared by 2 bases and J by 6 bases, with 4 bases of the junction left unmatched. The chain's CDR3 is CASSLRLAVEQYF. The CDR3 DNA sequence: TGTGCCAGCAGCTTAAGGCTAGCGGTCGAGCAGTACTTC.

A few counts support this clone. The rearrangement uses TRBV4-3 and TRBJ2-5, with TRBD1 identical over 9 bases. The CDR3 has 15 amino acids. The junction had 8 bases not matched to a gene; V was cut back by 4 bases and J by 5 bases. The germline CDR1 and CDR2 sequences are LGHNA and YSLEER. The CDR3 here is CASSPGTGSWETQYF. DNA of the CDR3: TGCGCCAGCAGCCCAGGGACAGGGTCGTGGGAGACCCAGTACTTC.

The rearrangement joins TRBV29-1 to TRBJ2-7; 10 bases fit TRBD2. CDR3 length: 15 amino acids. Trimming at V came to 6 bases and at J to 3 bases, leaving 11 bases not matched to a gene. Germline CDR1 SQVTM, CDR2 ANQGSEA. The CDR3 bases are TGCAGCGTCGGCGGGGCTAGCGGGAGAGTCTACGAGCAGTACTTC. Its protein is CSVGGASGRVYEQYF.

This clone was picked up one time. The CDR3: CASSPLSSNQPQHF. The CDR3 DNA is TGTGCCAGCAGCCCACTTAGTAGCAATCAGCCCCAGCATTTT. J is TRBJ1-5 and V is TRBV7-2; D not certain. Trimming removed 5 bases from V and 0 bases from J, with 8 bases in between. This CDR3 has 14 residues. Per the germline V gene, CDR1 is SGHTA and CDR2 is FQGNSA.

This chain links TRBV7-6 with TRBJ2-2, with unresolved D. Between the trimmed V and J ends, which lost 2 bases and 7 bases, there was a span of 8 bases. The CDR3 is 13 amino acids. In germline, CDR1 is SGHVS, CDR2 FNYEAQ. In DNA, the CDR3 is TGTGCCAGCAGCTTATATCAGATCGGGGAGCTGTTTTTT. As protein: CASSLYQIGELFF.

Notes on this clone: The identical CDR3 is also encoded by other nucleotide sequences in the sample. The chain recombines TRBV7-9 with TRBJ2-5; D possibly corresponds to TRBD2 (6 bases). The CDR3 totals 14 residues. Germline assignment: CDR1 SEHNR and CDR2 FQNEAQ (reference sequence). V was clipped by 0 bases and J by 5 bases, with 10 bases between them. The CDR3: CASSLAGGSETQYF. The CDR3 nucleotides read TGTGCCAGCAGCTTAGCGGGAGGTTCCGAGACCCAGTACTTC.